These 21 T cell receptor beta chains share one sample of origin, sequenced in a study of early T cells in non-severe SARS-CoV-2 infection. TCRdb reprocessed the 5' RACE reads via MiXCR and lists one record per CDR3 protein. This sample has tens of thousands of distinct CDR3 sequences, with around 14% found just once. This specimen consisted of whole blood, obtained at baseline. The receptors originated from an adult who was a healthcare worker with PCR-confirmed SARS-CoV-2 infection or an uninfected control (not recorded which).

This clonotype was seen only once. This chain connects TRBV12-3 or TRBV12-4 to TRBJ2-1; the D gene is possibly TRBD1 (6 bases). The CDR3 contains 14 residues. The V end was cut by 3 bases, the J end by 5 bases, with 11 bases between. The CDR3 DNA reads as TGTGCCAGCAGTTTTAGGTGGGGGCACAATGAGCAGTTCTTC. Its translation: CASSFRWGHNEQFF.

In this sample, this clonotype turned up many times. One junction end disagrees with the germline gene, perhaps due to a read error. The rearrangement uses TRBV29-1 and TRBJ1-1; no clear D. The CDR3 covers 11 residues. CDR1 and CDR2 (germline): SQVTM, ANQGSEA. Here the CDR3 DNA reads TGCAGCGTTGGGGAGAACCCTGAAGCTTTCTTT. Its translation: CSVGENPEAFF.

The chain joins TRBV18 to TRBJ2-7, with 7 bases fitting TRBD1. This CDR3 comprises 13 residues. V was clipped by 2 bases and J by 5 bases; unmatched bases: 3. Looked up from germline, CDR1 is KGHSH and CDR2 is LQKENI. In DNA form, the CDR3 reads TGTGCCAGCTCACCAAGGGGGCTGAACGAGCAGTACTTC. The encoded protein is CASSPRGLNEQYF.

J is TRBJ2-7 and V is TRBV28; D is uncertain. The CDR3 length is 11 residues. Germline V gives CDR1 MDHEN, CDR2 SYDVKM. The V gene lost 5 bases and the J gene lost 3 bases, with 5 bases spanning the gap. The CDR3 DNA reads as TGTGCCAGCAGTCTCCACTACGAGCAGTACTTC. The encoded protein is CASSLHYEQYF.

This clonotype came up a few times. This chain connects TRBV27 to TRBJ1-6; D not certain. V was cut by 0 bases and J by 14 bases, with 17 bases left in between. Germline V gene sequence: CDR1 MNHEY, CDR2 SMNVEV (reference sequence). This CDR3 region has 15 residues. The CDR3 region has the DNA TGTGCCAGCAGTTTATCGAGGCAGCCCCTTGGGTCCCTCCACTTT. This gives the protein CASSLSRQPLGSLHF.

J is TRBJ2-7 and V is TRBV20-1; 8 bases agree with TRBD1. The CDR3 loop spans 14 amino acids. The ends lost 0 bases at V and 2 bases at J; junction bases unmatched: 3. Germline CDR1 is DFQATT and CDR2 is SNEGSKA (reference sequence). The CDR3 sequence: CSAREADRAYEQYF. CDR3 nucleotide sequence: TGCAGTGCTAGAGAGGCGGACAGGGCCTACGAGCAGTACTTC.

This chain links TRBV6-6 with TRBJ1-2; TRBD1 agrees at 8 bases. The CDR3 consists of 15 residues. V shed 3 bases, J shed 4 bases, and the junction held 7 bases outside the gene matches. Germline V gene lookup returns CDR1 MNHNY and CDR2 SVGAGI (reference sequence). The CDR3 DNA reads TGTGCCAGCAGTTATGCGACAGGGGAATCCTATGGCTACACCTTC. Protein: CASSYATGESYGYTF.

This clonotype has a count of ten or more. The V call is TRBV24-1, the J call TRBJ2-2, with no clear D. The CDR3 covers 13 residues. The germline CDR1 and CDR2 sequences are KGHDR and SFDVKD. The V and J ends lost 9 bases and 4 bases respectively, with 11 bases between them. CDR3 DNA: TGTGCCACCCAGCTTGCCGCCACCGGGGAGCTGTTTTTT. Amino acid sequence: CATQLAATGELFF.

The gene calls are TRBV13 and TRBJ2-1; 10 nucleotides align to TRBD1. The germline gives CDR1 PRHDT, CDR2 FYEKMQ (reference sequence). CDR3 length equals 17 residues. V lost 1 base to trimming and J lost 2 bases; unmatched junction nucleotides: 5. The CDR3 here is CASSLEWDRGPYNEQFF. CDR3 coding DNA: TGTGCCAGCAGCTTAGAGTGGGACAGGGGTCCCTACAATGAGCAGTTCTTC.

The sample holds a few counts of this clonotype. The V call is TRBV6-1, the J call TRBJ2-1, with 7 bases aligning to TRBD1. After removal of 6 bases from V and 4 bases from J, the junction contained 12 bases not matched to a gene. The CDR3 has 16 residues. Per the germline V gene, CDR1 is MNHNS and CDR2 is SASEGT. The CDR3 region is CASSRWGQTLYNEQFF. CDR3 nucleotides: TGTGCCAGCAGCCGGTGGGGACAGACCTTATACAATGAGCAGTTCTTC.

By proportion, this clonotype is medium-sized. The CDR3: CSARDFTGQSGVEQYF. In nucleotides, the CDR3 is TGCAGTGCTAGAGACTTCACGGGTCAGAGCGGGGTGGAGCAGTACTTC. This sequence joins TRBV20-1 and TRBJ2-7; 7 nucleotides align to TRBD2. CDR1 is DFQATT and CDR2 is SNEGSKA in the germline V gene (reference sequence). The ends lost 0 bases at V and 7 bases at J; junction bases unmatched: 15. The length of the CDR3 is 16 residues.

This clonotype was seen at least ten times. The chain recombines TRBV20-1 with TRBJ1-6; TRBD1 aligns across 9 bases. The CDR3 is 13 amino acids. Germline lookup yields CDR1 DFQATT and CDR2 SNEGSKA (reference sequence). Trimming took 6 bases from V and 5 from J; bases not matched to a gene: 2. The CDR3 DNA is TGCAGTGCCGGGACAGGGAATAATTCACCCCTCCACTTT. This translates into CSAGTGNNSPLHF.

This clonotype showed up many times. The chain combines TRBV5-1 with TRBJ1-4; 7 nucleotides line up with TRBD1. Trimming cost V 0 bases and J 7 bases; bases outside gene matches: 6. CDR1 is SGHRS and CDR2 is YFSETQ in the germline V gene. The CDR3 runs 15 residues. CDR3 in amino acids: CASSLDRGAVEKLFF. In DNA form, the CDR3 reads TGCGCCAGCAGCTTGGACAGGGGAGCAGTTGAAAAACTGTTTTTT.

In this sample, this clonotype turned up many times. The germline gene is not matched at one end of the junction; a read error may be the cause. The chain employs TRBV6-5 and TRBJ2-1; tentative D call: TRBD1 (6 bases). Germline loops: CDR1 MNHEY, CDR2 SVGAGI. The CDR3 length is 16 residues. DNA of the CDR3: TGTGCCAGCAGTCACTCGAGTCAGGGGTGGATCAATGAGCAGTTCTTC. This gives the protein CASSHSSQGWINEQFF.

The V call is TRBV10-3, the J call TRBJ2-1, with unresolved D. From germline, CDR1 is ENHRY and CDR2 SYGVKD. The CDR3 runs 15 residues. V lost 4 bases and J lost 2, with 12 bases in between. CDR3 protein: CAISAASRTYNEQFF. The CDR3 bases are TGTGCCATCAGTGCGGCTAGTCGCACCTACAATGAGCAGTTCTTC.

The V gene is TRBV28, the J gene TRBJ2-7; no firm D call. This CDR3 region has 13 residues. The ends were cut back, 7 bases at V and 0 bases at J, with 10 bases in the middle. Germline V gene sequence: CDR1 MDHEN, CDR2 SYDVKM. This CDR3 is CASNKGPSYEQYF. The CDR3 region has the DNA TGTGCCAGCAATAAGGGTCCCTCCTACGAGCAGTACTTC.

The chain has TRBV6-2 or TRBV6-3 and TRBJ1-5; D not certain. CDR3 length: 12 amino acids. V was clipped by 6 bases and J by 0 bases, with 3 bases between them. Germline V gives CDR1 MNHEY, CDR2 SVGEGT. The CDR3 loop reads CASRYSNQPQHF. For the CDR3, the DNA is TGTGCCAGCAGGTATAGCAATCAGCCCCAGCATTTT.

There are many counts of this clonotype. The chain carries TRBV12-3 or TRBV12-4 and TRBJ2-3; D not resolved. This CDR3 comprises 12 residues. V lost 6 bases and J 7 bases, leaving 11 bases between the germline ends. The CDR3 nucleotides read TGTGCCAGCAGCCCAAATCGTCATACGCAGTATTTT. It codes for CASSPNRHTQYF.

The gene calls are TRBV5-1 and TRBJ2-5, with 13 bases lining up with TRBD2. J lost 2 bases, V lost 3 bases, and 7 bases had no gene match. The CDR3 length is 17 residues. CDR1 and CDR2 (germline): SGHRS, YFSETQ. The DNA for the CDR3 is TGCGCCAGCAGCTACACTAGCGGGGGGGCCAGGCAAGAGACCCAGTACTTC. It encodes CASSYTSGGARQETQYF.

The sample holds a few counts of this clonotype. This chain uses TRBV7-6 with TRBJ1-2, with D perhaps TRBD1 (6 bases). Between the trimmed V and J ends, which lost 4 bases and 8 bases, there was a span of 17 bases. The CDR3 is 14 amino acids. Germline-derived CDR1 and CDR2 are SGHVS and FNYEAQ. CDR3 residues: CASSSSRGGGGYTF. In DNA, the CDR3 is TGTGCCAGCAGCTCTTCACGCGGGGGCGGAGGCTACACCTTC.

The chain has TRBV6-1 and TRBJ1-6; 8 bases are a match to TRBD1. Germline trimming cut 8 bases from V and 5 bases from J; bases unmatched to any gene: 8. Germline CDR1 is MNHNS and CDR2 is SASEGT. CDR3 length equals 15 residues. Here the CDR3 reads CASGRRGQDNSPLHF. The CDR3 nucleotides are TGTGCCAGCGGCAGACGGGGACAGGATAATTCACCCCTCCACTTT.